This entry lists 10 T cell receptor beta chains sequenced from one sample in a study of blood T cell repertoires in COVID-19. Measured with immunoSEQ multiplex PCR; TCRdb has only the in-frame clones, and not every one. This table has approximately 140,000 clones, more than 70% appearing once. Sequenced sample: peripheral blood. The source of these receptors is a man aged 45-65 years with active or convalescent COVID-19.

This chain connects TRBV7-9 to TRBJ1-1, with D uncertain. Germline V gives CDR1 SEHNR, CDR2 FQNEAQ (reference sequence). This CDR3 has 13 amino acids. Trimming took 7 bases from V and 4 from J, leaving 13 bases between them. The CDR3 DNA reads as TGTGCCAGCACCCGGGGTTCGAGCACTGAAGCTTTCTTT. This codes for CASTRGSSTEAFF.

This clone was recorded a few times. This chain uses TRBV29-1 with TRBJ2-1; the D gene is possibly TRBD1 (8 bases). The CDR3 runs to 11 residues. The germline CDR1 and CDR2 sequences are SQVTM and ANQGSEA. Trimming cost V 7 bases and J 10 bases, with 14 bases left between them. In DNA, the CDR3 is TGCAGCGCTAAGCGGGACAGGGAGCAGTTCTTC. It specifies CSAKRDREQFF.

The chain links TRBV19 to TRBJ1-5, with 10 bases lining up with TRBD1. Trimming at V came to 6 bases and at J to 2 bases, leaving 10 bases not matched to a gene. Germline CDR1 LNHDA, CDR2 SQIVND (reference sequence). The CDR3 is 17 amino acids. In nucleotides, the CDR3 is TGTGCCAGTAGCTTAAAAAGCGGGACAGGGGGCAATCAGCCCCAGCATTTT. As protein: CASSLKSGTGGNQPQHF.

The chain joins TRBV4-3 to TRBJ1-3; 7 bases map to TRBD1. The CDR3 runs to 17 residues. CDR1 is LGHNA and CDR2 is YSLEER in the germline V gene. V gave up 0 bases and J gave up 4 bases; unmatched junction bases: 9. This CDR3 reads CASSQDPPTGRGNTIYF. CDR3 nucleotides: TGCGCCAGCAGCCAAGATCCCCCGACAGGGAGGGGAAACACCATATATTTT.

The V call is TRBV10-2, the J call TRBJ2-7; 8 bases agree with TRBD1. With 3 bases clipped from V and 4 bases from J, the junction kept 5 bases outside the gene matches. Germline-derived CDR1 and CDR2 are WSHSY and SAAADI. CDR3 length equals 14 residues. This CDR3 reads CASSEGQGLYEQYF. In DNA form, the CDR3 reads TGCGCCAGCAGTGAAGGACAGGGATTATACGAGCAGTACTTC.

This clone was recorded once. This rearrangement joins TRBV6-1 to TRBJ2-1; D unclear. The germline gives CDR1 MNHNS, CDR2 SASEGT. V was cut by 3 bases and J by 5 bases, with 2 bases left in between. The CDR3 spans 11 residues. CDR3 coding DNA: TGTGCCAGCAGTGATAACAATGAGCAGTTCTTC. Protein sequence: CASSDNNEQFF.

The CDR3 sequence: CASSQGRTGVDEQYF. In nucleotides, the CDR3 is TGCGCCAGCAGCCAAGGCCGGACAGGGGTTGACGAGCAGTACTTC. The chain is built from TRBV4-1 and TRBJ2-7; 9 bases map to TRBD1. This CDR3 contains 15 residues. Germline CDR1 MGHRA, CDR2 YSYEKL. V gave up 1 base and J gave up 5 bases; unmatched junction bases: 6.

This chain's CDR3 is CASSLFGQRTNSGNTIYF. The CDR3 DNA reads TGTGCCAGCAGTTTATTTGGACAGCGTACAAACTCTGGAAACACCATATATTTT. The rearrangement joins TRBV28 to TRBJ1-3; D perhaps matches TRBD1 (6 bases). Germline CDR1 MDHEN, CDR2 SYDVKM. The CDR3 spans 18 residues. Trimming took off 1 base at V and 0 bases at J, with 16 bases between the two ends.

The chain's CDR3 is CASSLDGAVTDTQYF. CDR3 nucleotide sequence: TGTGCCAGCAGCTTAGACGGAGCTGTCACAGATACGCAGTATTTT. This chain uses TRBV11-2 with TRBJ2-3; unclear D gene. Germline values: CDR1 SGHAT, CDR2 FQNNGV. V lost 0 bases to trimming and J lost 2 bases, with 9 bases between them. CDR3 length: 15 amino acids.

The DNA for the CDR3 is TGTGCCAGCAGTTTAGAAGGGACAGGGAGCAATCAGCCCCAGCATTTT. Translating gives CASSLEGTGSNQPQHF. V usage is TRBV27 and J usage is TRBJ1-5; 9 positions agree with TRBD1. This CDR3 has 16 amino acids. Unmatched junction bases numbered 3, after V lost 2 bases and J lost 1 base. Germline values: CDR1 MNHEY, CDR2 SMNVEV (reference sequence).